Each of the 24 T cell receptor beta chains below was sequenced from the same sample in a study of post-analysis software for immune sequencing data. Findings of the study overall: Compared with controls, patients had more of about 5 TRBV segments, including TRBV5-6, TRBV5-1 and TRBV20-1.

Included in the TCR beta cDNA libraries were unique molecular identifiers. TCRdb called the PCR reads again in MiXCR, with one record for every CDR3 protein. The sample has about half a million distinct CDR3 sequences; less than 45% are singletons. Their target antigens are unknown. Sample: blood. Receptors originate from a girl aged 10 to 17 with multiple sclerosis.

The sample holds a few counts of this clonotype. The gene calls are TRBV20-1 and TRBJ2-2, with 7 bases identical to TRBD2. The V gene end was trimmed by 3 bases and the J gene end by 7 bases; junction bases not matched to a gene: 8. In germline, CDR1 is DFQATT, CDR2 SNEGSKA (reference sequence). The CDR3 consists of 14 residues. The CDR3 DNA reads TGCAGTGCTAGGGCTAGCGGACCCGACGGGGAGCTGTTTTTT. This codes for CSARASGPDGELFF.

The chain couples TRBV3-1 to TRBJ2-4; TRBD2 aligns across 11 bases. The CDR3 covers 16 residues. V lost 4 bases, J lost 2 bases, and 4 bases stayed unmatched. The germline CDR1 and CDR2 sequences are LGHDT and YNNKEL (reference sequence). The CDR3 spells CASSPTSGITKNIQYF. The CDR3 bases are TGTGCCAGCAGCCCGACTAGCGGGATTACCAAAAACATTCAGTACTTC.

V gene TRBV20-1 combines with J gene TRBJ1-5; D possibly corresponds to TRBD1 (6 bases). The CDR3 contains 14 residues. V gave up 3 bases and J gave up 8 bases, with 17 bases separating them. Germline V CDR1 and CDR2: DFQATT, SNEGSKA (reference sequence). CDR3 amino acids: CSASTGHPSEPQHF. DNA for the CDR3: TGCAGTGCTAGTACGGGACACCCATCGGAGCCCCAGCATTTT.

The chain links TRBV4-2 to TRBJ2-7; D is possibly TRBD1 or TRBD2 (5 bases each). Germline lookup yields CDR1 LGHNA and CDR2 YNFKEQ. This CDR3 is built from 16 residues. V lost 5 bases and J lost 0, with 17 bases in between. The CDR3 here is CASSAFRDAYSYEQYF. DNA of the CDR3: TGTGCCAGCAGCGCCTTCCGGGACGCATACTCCTACGAGCAGTACTTC.

In its sample, this clonotype was seen once. The chain employs TRBV25-1 and TRBJ1-2; D call uncertain. V was trimmed by 3 bases and J by 6 bases, leaving 14 bases between them. This CDR3 contains 14 residues. Germline V gene sequence: CDR1 MGHDK, CDR2 SYGVNS. CDR3 DNA sequence: TGTGCCAGCAGTGACGCTGGGCGGGTCGATGGCTACACCTTC. Translating it yields CASSDAGRVDGYTF.

V usage is TRBV20-1 and J usage is TRBJ2-1; D is perhaps TRBD2 (6 bases). Trimming pared 3 bases from V and 0 bases from J, leaving 12 bases between. There are 15 residues in the CDR3. Germline lookup yields CDR1 DFQATT and CDR2 SNEGSKA (reference sequence). CDR3: CSARAQGLSYNEQFF. Here the CDR3 DNA reads TGCAGTGCTAGGGCCCAGGGACTCTCCTACAATGAGCAGTTCTTC.

This clonotype was seen a handful of times. This chain joins TRBV28 and TRBJ2-7; no clear D gene. This CDR3 is built from 17 residues. V lost 2 bases and J lost 0, with 17 bases in between. Germline CDR1 is MDHEN and CDR2 is SYDVKM. The CDR3 DNA follows: TGTGCCAGCAGTTTAAAGGTTAGGTGGGGAAACTCCTACGAGCAGTACTTC. It specifies CASSLKVRWGNSYEQYF.

The chain has TRBV24-1 and TRBJ1-5; D not certain. The CDR3 totals 15 residues. Germline loops: CDR1 KGHDR, CDR2 SFDVKD. V was shortened by 2 bases and J by 3 bases, with 10 bases between the two germline ends. The CDR3 bases are TGTGCCACCAGTGATTCTCGTACGGTCAATCAGCCCCAGCATTTT. Translation gives CATSDSRTVNQPQHF.

The chain carries TRBV7-2 and TRBJ2-7, with 9 bases that match TRBD2. V trimming: 5 bases; J trimming: 2 bases; junction bases outside the gene matches: 10. The CDR3 covers 16 residues. In germline, CDR1 is SGHTA, CDR2 FQGNSA. The CDR3 DNA reads as TGTGCCAGCAGCCCAAGGACTAGCGCTTATACCTACGAGCAGTACTTC. Encoded protein: CASSPRTSAYTYEQYF.

In its sample, this clonotype was seen a few times. The chain uses TRBV6-5 and TRBJ2-6, with D uncertain. The V end lost 2 bases, the J end lost 0 bases, and 8 bases lay between the germline ends. This CDR3 contains 16 residues. Germline CDR1 is MNHEY and CDR2 is SVGAGI. The CDR3 coding sequence is TGTGCCAGCAGTTACAGACCATTCTCTGGGGCCAACGTCCTGACTTTC. Translating it yields CASSYRPFSGANVLTF.

The J gene is TRBJ2-5, the V gene TRBV20-1; D possibly corresponds to TRBD1 (5 bases). V lost 4 bases and J 1 base, leaving 10 bases between the germline ends. Per the germline V gene, CDR1 is DFQATT and CDR2 is SNEGSKA (reference sequence). This CDR3 comprises 13 residues. The CDR3 DNA reads TGCAGTGCTAACGACAGAGTCCAAGAGACCCAGTACTTC. Translation: CSANDRVQETQYF.

The gene calls are TRBV5-1 and TRBJ2-1; 10 bases match TRBD1. The CDR3 loop spans 13 amino acids. Germline V gene sequence: CDR1 SGHRS, CDR2 YFSETQ. V trimming: 5 bases; J trimming: 8 bases; junction bases outside the gene matches: 4. The CDR3 nucleotides read TGCGCCAGCAGAAGGGACAGGGGCCATGAGCAGTTCTTC. Protein product: CASRRDRGHEQFF.

This chain joins TRBV20-1 and TRBJ2-5; TRBD2 agrees at 9 bases. V shed 4 bases and J 5 bases; nucleotides not matched to a gene: 17. Germline V gene sequence: CDR1 DFQATT, CDR2 SNEGSKA (reference sequence). The CDR3 sequence is 17 residues long. The CDR3 reads CSATRGMREGGFETQYF. The CDR3 bases are TGCAGTGCTACCAGGGGTATGCGGGAGGGAGGTTTCGAGACCCAGTACTTC.

This chain links TRBV9 with TRBJ2-2; 10 nucleotides line up with TRBD2. Germline V lookup: CDR1 SGDLS, CDR2 YYNGEE. This CDR3 is 15 amino acids long. The J segment lost 3 bases and the V segment lost 4 bases, leaving 3 bases of the junction unmatched. The CDR3 is CASSQTSGDTGELFF. DNA of the CDR3: TGTGCCAGCAGCCAAACTAGCGGGGACACCGGGGAGCTGTTTTTT. The variable domain in full, completed from reference TRBV9 and TRBJ2-2, reads DSGVTQTPKHLITATGQRVTLRCSPRSGDLSVYWYQQSLDQGLQFLIQYYNGEERAKGNILERFSAQQFPDLHSELNLSSLELGDSALYFCASSQTSGDTGELFFGEGSRLTVL.

The rearrangement links TRBV7-2 to TRBJ2-1; 10 nucleotides line up with TRBD2. Germline V lookup: CDR1 SGHTA, CDR2 FQGNSA. There are 16 residues in the CDR3. Trimming removed 2 bases from V and 9 bases from J; junction bases left unmatched: 10. CDR3 in amino acids: CASSLRLAGDFGEQFF. CDR3 bases: TGTGCCAGCAGCTTAAGGCTAGCGGGAGATTTCGGTGAGCAGTTCTTC.

This clonotype was counted only a few times. The chain employs TRBV5-1 and TRBJ2-1; D is ambiguous. This CDR3 spans 14 amino acids. Germline V gene data show CDR1 as SGHRS and CDR2 as YFSETQ. With 0 bases removed from V and 0 bases from J, the gap between germline ends came to 4 bases. CDR3 residues: CASSLVSSYNEQFF. DNA for the CDR3: TGCGCCAGCAGCTTGGTAAGCTCCTACAATGAGCAGTTCTTC.

CDR3 sequence: CASSYLSNNEQFF. The CDR3 DNA reads as TGTGCCAGCAGCTACTTATCAAACAATGAGCAGTTCTTC. This chain uses TRBV7-2 with TRBJ2-1; D is uncertain. Trimming shortened V by 4 bases and J by 5 bases, and 9 bases separated the two germline ends. Germline CDR1 reads SGHTA; CDR2 reads FQGNSA. The CDR3 is made up of 13 amino acids.

In its sample, this clonotype was seen once. One end of the junction fails to match germline, which may point to a read error. V gene TRBV5-6 combines with J gene TRBJ2-7, with a possible D match to TRBD1 (6 bases). CDR3 size: 16 residues. Per germline, CDR1 SGHDT and CDR2 YYEEEE. The CDR3 loop is CASNLAGAGGGYEQYF. As DNA, the CDR3 is TGTGCCAGCAACTTGGCAGGGGCGGGTGGGGGCTACGAGCAGTACTTC.

This chain uses TRBV9 with TRBJ2-7; TRBD1 aligns across 12 bases. TRBJ2-5 explains the end of the DNA better; the J call may be wrong. The CDR3 totals 14 residues. The V gene's germline CDR1 is SGDLS and CDR2 YYNGEE. Here the CDR3 reads CASSSGTGGETQYF. The CDR3 DNA is TGTGCCAGCAGCTCCGGGACAGGGGGCGAGACCCAGTACTTC.

This clonotype was observed many times. The chain uses TRBV29-1 and TRBJ2-3; TRBD1 is a possible D gene (5 bases). Germline-derived CDR1 and CDR2 are SQVTM and ANQGSEA. V gave up 4 bases and J gave up 11 bases, with 19 bases separating them. CDR3 size: 13 residues. The CDR3 DNA reads TGCAGCGTTGTTTCCCTAACCCAGGGTGGGCAGTATTTT. Translation gives CSVVSLTQGGQYF.

V and J are TRBV20-1 and TRBJ1-2; tentative D call: TRBD1 (6 bases). CDR3 size: 13 residues. Germline CDR1 and CDR2: DFQATT and SNEGSKA (reference sequence). The V end was cut by 4 bases, the J end by 2 bases, with 11 bases between. The CDR3 loop reads CSAIQGFNYGYTF. Written as DNA, the CDR3 is TGCAGTGCTATACAGGGTTTCAACTATGGCTACACCTTC.

This clonotype was counted once. J is TRBJ2-5 and V is TRBV2; TRBD1 agrees at 11 bases. From germline, CDR1 is SNHLY and CDR2 FYNNEI. Trimming cost V 7 bases and J 4 bases; bases outside gene matches: 20. The CDR3 sequence is 19 residues long. CDR3 region: CASNGQGAIAEEDPETQYF. CDR3 DNA sequence: TGTGCCAGCAATGGACAGGGGGCGATAGCGGAAGAGGACCCAGAGACCCAGTACTTC.

This rearrangement joins TRBV5-1 to TRBJ1-2; 7 bases are a match to TRBD1. The germline CDR1 and CDR2 sequences are SGHRS and YFSETQ. This CDR3 has 16 residues. The V and J ends lost 1 base and 3 bases, in that order; junction bases with no gene match: 9. The CDR3 nucleotides read TGCGCCAGCAGCTTGTGGGGTACAGGGGAAGACTATGGCTACACCTTC. It codes for CASSLWGTGEDYGYTF.

J is TRBJ2-6 and V is TRBV7-9; a possible D gene is TRBD1 (6 bases). V shed 5 bases and J shed 9 bases, with 14 bases lying between them. Germline loops: CDR1 SEHNR, CDR2 FQNEAQ (reference sequence). This CDR3 spans 14 amino acids. For the CDR3, the DNA is TGTGCCAGCAGCCCCCCCGGCAGGGGCAACGTCCTGACTTTC. It is translated as CASSPPGRGNVLTF.